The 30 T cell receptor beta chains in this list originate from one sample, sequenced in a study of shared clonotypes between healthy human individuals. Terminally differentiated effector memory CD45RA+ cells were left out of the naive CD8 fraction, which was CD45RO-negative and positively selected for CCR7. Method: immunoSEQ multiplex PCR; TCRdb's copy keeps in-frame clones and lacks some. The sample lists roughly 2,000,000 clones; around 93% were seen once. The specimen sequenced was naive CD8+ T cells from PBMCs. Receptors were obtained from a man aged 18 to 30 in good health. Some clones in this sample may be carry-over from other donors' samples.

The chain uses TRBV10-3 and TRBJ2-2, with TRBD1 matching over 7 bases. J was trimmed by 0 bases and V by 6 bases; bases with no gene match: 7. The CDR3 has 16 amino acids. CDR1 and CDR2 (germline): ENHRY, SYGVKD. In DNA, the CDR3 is TGTGCCATCAGGATTACCGGGACAGCGAACACCGGGGAGCTGTTTTTT. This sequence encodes CAIRITGTANTGELFF.

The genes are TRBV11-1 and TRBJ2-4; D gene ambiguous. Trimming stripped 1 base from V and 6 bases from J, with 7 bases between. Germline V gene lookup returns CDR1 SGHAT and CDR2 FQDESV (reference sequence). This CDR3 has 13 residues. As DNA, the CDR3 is TGTGCCAGCAGCTTAGGCCGGGCAAACATTCAGTACTTC. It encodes CASSLGRANIQYF.

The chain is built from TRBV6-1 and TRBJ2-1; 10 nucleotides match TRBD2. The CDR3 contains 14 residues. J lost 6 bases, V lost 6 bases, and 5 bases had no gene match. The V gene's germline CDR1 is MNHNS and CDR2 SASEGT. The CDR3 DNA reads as TGTGCCAGCAGCCTCCTAGCGGGGGTCAATGAGCAGTTCTTC. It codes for CASSLLAGVNEQFF.

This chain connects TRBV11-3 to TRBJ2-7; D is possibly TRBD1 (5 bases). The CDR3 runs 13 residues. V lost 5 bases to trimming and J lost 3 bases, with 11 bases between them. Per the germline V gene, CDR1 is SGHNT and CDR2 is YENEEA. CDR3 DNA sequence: TGTGCCAGCAGCCCCTCTCAGGGCTACGAGCAGTACTTC. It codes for CASSPSQGYEQYF.

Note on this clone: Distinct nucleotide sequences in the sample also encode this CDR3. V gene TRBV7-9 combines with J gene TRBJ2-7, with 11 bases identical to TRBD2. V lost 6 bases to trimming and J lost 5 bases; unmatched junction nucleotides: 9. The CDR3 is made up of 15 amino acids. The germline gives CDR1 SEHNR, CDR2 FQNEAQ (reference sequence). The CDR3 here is CASSPLAGGPHEQYF. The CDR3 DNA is TGTGCCAGCAGTCCTCTAGCGGGAGGTCCCCACGAGCAGTACTTC. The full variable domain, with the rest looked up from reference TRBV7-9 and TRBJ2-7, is DTGVSQNPRHKITKRGQNVTFRCDPISEHNRLYWYRQTLGQGPEFLTYFQNEAQLEKSRLLSDRFSAERPKGSFSTLEIQRTEQGDSAMYLCASSPLAGGPHEQYFGPGTRLTVT.

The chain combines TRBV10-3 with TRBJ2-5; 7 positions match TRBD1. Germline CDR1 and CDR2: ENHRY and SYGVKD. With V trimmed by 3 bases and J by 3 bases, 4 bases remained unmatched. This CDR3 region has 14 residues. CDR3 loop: CAISDLTGEETQYF. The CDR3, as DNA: TGTGCCATCAGTGACCTCACAGGGGAAGAGACCCAGTACTTC.

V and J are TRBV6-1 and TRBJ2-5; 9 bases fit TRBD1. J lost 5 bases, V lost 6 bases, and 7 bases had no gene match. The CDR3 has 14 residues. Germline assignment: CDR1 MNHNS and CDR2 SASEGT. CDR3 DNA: TGTGCCAGCAGGGATTGGACAGGGGCGGAGACCCAGTACTTC. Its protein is CASRDWTGAETQYF.

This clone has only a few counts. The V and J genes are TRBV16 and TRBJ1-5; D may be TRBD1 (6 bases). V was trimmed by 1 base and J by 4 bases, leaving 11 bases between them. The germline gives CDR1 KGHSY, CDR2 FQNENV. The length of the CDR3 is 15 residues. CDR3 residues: CASSQFRGDNQPQHF. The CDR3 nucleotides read TGTGCCAGCAGCCAATTCAGGGGTGATAATCAGCCCCAGCATTTT.

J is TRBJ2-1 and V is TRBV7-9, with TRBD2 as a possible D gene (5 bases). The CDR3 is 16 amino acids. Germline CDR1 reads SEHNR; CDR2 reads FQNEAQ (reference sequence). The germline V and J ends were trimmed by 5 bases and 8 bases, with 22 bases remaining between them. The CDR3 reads CASSPSTGVGFYEQFF. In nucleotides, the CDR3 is TGTGCCAGCAGCCCTTCCACCGGGGTGGGCTTCTATGAGCAGTTCTTC.

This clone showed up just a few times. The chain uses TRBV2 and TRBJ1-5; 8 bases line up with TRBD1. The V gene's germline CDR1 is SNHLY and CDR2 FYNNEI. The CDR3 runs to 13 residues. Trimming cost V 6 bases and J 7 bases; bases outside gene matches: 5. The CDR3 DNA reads TGTGCCAGCAGCCGACAGGGGAAGCAGCCCCAGCATTTT. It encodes CASSRQGKQPQHF. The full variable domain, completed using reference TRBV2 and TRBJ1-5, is EPEVTQTPSHQVTQMGQEVILRCVPISNHLYFYWYRQILGQKVEFLVSFYNNEISEKSEIFDDQFSVERPDGSNFTLKIRSTKLEDSAMYFCASSRQGKQPQHFGDGTRLSIL.

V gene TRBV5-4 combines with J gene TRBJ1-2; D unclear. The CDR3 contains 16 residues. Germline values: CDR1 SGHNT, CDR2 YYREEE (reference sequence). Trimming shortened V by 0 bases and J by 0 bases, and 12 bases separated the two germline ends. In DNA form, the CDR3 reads TGTGCCAGCAGCTTGGCCGCAACAGAAACTAACTATGGCTACACCTTC. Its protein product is CASSLAATETNYGYTF.

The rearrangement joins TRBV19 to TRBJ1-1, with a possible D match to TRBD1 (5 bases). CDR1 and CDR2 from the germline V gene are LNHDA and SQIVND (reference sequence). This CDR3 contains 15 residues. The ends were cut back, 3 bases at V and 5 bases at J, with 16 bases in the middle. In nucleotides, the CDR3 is TGTGCCAGTAGTATTTTTCCGGGGACGAAGACTGAAGCTTTCTTT. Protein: CASSIFPGTKTEAFF.

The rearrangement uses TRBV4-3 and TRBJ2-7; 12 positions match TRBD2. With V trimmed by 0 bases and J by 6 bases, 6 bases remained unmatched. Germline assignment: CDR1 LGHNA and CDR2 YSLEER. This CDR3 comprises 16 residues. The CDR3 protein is CASSQDSSGRAGEQYF. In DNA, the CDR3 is TGCGCCAGCAGCCAAGACTCTAGCGGGAGGGCCGGCGAGCAGTACTTC.

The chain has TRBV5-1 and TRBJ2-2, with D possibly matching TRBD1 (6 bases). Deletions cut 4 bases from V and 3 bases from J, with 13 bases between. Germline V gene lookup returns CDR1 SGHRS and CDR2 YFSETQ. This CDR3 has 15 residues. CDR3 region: CASSSRDTYTGELFF. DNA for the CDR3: TGCGCCAGCAGCAGCCGGGACACGTACACCGGGGAGCTGTTTTTT. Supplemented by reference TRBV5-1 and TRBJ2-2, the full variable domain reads KAGVTQTPRYLIKTRGQQVTLSCSPISGHRSVSWYQQTPGQGLQFLFEYFSETQRNKGNFPGRFSGRQFSNSRSEMNVSTLELGDSALYLCASSSRDTYTGELFFGEGSRLTVL.

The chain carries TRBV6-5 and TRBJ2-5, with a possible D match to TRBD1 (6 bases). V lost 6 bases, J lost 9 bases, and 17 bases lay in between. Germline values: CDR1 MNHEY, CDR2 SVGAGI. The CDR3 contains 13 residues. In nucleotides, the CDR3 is TGTGCCAGCAGCTTAGGACAGCCTAGGCCCCAGTACTTC. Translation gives CASSLGQPRPQYF.

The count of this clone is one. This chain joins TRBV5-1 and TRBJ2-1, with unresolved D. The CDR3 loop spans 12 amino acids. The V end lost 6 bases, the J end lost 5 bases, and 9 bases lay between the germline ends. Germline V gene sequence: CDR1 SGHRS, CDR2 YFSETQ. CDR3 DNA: TGCGCCAGCACCTCTCGAAACAATGAGCAGTTCTTC. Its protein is CASTSRNNEQFF.

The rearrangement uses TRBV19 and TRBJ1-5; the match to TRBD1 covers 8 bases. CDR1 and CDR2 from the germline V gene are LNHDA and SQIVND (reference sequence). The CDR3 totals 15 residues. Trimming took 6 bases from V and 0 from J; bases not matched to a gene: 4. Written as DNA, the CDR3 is TGTGCCAGTAGCACAGGGGGTATTAGCAATCAGCCCCAGCATTTT. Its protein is CASSTGGISNQPQHF.

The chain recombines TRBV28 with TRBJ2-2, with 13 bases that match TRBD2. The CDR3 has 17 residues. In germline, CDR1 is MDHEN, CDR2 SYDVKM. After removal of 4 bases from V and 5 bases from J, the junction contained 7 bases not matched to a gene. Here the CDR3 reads CASSWTSGSLRTGELFF. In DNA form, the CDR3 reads TGTGCCAGCAGTTGGACTAGCGGGAGCCTTCGGACCGGGGAGCTGTTTTTT.

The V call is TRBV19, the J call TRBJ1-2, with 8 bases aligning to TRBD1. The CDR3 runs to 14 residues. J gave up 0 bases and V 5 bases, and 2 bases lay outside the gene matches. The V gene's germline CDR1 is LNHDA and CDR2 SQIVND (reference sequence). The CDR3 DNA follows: TGTGCCAGTAGTCTCAGGGGGCCTAACTATGGCTACACCTTC. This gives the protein CASSLRGPNYGYTF.

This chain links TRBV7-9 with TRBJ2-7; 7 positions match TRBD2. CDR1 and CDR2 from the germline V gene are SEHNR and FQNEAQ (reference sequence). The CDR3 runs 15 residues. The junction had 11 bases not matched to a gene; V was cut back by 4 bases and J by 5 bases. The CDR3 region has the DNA TGTGCCAGCAGCTCCGGACTAGAAGGTTCGCACGAGCAGTACTTC. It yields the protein CASSSGLEGSHEQYF.

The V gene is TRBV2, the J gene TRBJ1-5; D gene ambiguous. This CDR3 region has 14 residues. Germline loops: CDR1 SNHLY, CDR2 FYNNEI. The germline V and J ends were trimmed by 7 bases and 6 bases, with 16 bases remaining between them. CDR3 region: CASIQYRRGQPQHF. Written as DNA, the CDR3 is TGTGCCAGCATCCAATACCGGCGGGGTCAGCCCCAGCATTTT.

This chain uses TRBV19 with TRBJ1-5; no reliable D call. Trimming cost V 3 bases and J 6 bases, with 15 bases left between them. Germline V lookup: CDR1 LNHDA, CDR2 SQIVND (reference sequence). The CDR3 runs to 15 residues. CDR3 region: CASSISPGLGQPQHF. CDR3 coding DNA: TGTGCCAGTAGTATTAGTCCAGGTTTAGGTCAGCCCCAGCATTTT.

The CDR3 loop is CASSPRGGRVDDTQYF. CDR3 nucleotide sequence: TGCGCCAGCAGCCCCCGGGGGGGCAGGGTGGATGATACGCAGTATTTT. The chain recombines TRBV5-1 with TRBJ2-3, with TRBD2 matching over 8 bases. With V trimmed by 4 bases and J by 6 bases, 13 bases remained unmatched. The CDR3 spans 16 residues. Germline V gene data show CDR1 as SGHRS and CDR2 as YFSETQ.

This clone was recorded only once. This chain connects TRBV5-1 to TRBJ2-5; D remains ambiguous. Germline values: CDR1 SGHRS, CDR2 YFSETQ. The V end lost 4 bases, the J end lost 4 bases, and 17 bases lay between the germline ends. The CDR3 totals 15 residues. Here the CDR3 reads CASSHWVTLGETQYF. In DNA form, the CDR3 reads TGCGCCAGCAGCCACTGGGTCACGTTGGGAGAGACCCAGTACTTC.

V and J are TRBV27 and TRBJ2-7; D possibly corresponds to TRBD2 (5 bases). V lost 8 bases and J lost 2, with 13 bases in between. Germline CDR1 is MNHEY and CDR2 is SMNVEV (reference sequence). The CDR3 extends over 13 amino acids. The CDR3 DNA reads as TGTGCCAGCCTAGACACGGAGGCCTACGAGCAGTACTTC. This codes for CASLDTEAYEQYF.

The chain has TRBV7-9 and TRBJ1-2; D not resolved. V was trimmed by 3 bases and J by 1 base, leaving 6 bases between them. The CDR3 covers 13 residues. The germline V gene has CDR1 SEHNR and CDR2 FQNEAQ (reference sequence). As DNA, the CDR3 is TGTGCCAGCAGCTTTGACAATAACTATGGCTACACCTTC. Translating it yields CASSFDNNYGYTF.

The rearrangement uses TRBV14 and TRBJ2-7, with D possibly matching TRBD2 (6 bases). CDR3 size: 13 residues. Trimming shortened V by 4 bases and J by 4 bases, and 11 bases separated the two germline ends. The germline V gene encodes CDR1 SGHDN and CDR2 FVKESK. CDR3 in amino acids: CASSLGLRYEQYF. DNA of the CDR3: TGTGCCAGCAGCCTGGGACTCCGTTACGAGCAGTACTTC.

The CDR3 sequence is CAISEGGYTF. The CDR3 DNA is TGTGCCATCAGTGAGGGGGGCTACACCTTC. This chain links TRBV10-3 with TRBJ1-2; D not resolved. The CDR3 is 10 amino acids. Germline V gene data show CDR1 as ENHRY and CDR2 as SYGVKD. V was shortened by 2 bases and J by 8 bases, with 3 bases between the two germline ends.

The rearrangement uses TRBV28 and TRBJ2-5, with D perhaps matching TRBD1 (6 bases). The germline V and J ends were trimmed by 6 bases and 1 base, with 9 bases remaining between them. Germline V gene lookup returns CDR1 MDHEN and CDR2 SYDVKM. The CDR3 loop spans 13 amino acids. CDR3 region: CASSSQGQETQYF. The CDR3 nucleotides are TGTGCCAGCAGCTCACAGGGCCAAGAGACCCAGTACTTC.

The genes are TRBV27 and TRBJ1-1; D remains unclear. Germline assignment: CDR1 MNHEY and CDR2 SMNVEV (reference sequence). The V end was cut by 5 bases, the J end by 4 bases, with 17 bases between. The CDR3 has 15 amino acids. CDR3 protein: CASSLLHGLGTEAFF. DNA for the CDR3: TGTGCCAGCAGTCTACTACACGGGCTTGGCACTGAAGCTTTCTTT.